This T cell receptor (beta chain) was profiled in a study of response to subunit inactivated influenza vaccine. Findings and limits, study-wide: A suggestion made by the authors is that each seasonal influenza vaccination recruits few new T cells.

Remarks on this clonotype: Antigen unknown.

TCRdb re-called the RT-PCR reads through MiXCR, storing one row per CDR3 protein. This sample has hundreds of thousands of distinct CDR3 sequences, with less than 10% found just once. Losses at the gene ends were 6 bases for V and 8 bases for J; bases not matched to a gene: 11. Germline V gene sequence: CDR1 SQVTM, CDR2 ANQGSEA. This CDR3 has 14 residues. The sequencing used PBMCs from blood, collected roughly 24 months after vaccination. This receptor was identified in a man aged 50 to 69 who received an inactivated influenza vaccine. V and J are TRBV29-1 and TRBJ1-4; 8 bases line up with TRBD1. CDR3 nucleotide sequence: TGCAGCGTCGTTATTACAGGGGGAGGCGAAAAACTGTTTTTT. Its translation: CSVVITGGGEKLFF.